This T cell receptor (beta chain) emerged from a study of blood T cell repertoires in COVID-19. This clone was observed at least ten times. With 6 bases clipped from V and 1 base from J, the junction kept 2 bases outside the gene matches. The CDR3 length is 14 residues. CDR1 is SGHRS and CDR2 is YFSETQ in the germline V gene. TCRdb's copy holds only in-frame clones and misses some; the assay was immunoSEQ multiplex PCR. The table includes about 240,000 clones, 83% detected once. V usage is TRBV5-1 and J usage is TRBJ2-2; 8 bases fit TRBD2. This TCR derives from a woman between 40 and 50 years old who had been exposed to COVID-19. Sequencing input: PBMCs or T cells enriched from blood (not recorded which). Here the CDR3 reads CASMAGGNTGELFF. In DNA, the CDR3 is TGCGCCAGCATGGCGGGGGGGAACACCGGGGAGCTGTTTTTT.